This T cell receptor beta chain was sequenced during a study of cytomegalovirus exposure and HLA in healthy donors. Study summary: Within the Caucasian-associated ancestry cluster were roughly 79% of the roughly 400 genotyped donors.

PCR was performed using 60 Vbeta and 13 Jbeta primers. The table came from immunoSEQ multiplex PCR; TCRdb's copy has only in-frame clones and leaves some out. The sample includes some 160,000 clones, around 83% of them seen just once. Trimming removed 0 bases from V and 3 bases from J, with 11 bases in between. This CDR3 comprises 16 residues. Looked up from germline, CDR1 is MNHNY and CDR2 is SVGAGI (reference sequence). Study-wide results and limits: The dataset shows that most TCR sequences were rare, while some public TCRs occurred in many donors. Analyses of presence and absence presupposed an approximately uniform sequencing depth across donors.

Notes on this clone: Antigen: not known.

Sequenced material: PBMCs. This TCR was sampled from a young man in good health and CMV-seropositive. This chain connects TRBV6-6 to TRBJ1-4, with D unclear. Here the CDR3 reads CASSYSRAGPNEKLFF. The CDR3 region has the DNA TGTGCCAGCAGTTACTCGCGGGCAGGCCCTAATGAAAAACTGTTTTTT.